This T cell receptor (beta chain) was sequenced in a study of beta chain features in type 1 diabetes. Expressed TCRB transcripts got sequenced, as all isolated RNA was reverse transcribed. Clones were sequenced by immunoSEQ multiplex PCR, and TCRdb holds only the in-frame ones, with some missing. The sample holds 300,000 to 400,000 clones, about 10% seen once. Regarding this clone: Antigen specificity is unknown.

Study-wide points: It was possible that PCR favored shorter templates, equally so in patients and controls.

Trimming at V came to 0 bases and at J to 8 bases, leaving 8 bases not matched to a gene. Germline V gene sequence: CDR1 SGHRS, CDR2 YFSETQ. This CDR3 comprises 15 residues. The clonotype originates from a woman aged 25-40 years in good health. The chain employs TRBV5-1 and TRBJ2-1, with 7 bases that match TRBD2. The specimen was naive CD4+ T cells from blood. The CDR3 region has the DNA TGCGCCAGCAGCTTGGGACGGCGGGAGATCGATGAGCAGTTCTTC. This codes for CASSLGRREIDEQFF.